This passage covers 23 T cell receptor beta chains from one sample sequenced in a study of identifying expanded T cells in peripheral blood. The data were produced by immunoSEQ multiplex PCR, yet TCRdb's version contains in-frame clones alone and is incomplete. Here the sample spans about 110,000 clones, 88% being singletons. Specimen: blood. The source of these receptors is a person aged 18 to 70 in good health.

The genes are TRBV7-9 and TRBJ2-5; D unresolved. From germline, CDR1 is SEHNR and CDR2 FQNEAQ (reference sequence). The CDR3 is 14 residues long. Trimming left V 7 bases short and J 2 bases short, with 14 bases between. The CDR3 loop reads CASTQGQLQETQYF. CDR3 coding DNA: TGTGCCAGCACCCAAGGGCAGTTACAAGAGACCCAGTACTTC.

This sequence joins TRBV7-2 and TRBJ2-7; 8 bases agree with TRBD2. The germline CDR1 and CDR2 sequences are SGHTA and FQGNSA. After removal of 2 bases from V and 2 bases from J, the junction contained 8 bases not matched to a gene. This CDR3 is 16 amino acids long. The CDR3 nucleotides read TGTGCCAGCAGCTTATTAGGAGGCGGGGGGACCTACGAGCAGTACTTC. Its protein product is CASSLLGGGGTYEQYF.

This clone was detected only once. The CDR3, as DNA: TGTGCCAGCAGCCAAGTACGACAGGGTGGGCGCGAGCAGTACTTC. Protein: CASSQVRQGGREQYF. The chain couples TRBV14 to TRBJ2-7; 7 bases line up with TRBD1. Germline V CDR1 and CDR2: SGHDN, FVKESK. Losses at the gene ends were 1 base for V and 6 bases for J; bases not matched to a gene: 9. The CDR3 is 15 residues long.

CDR3 region: CASSPSLAETQYF. CDR3 DNA: TGTGCCAGCAGTCCATCGTTGGCAGAGACCCAGTACTTC. This chain joins TRBV6-5 and TRBJ2-5; D is undetermined. CDR3 length: 13 amino acids. CDR1 and CDR2 from the germline V gene are MNHEY and SVGAGI. V was clipped by 5 bases and J by 4 bases, with 11 bases between them.

The chain employs TRBV25-1 and TRBJ2-3, with a tentative D call TRBD2 (5 bases). V dropped 5 bases and J dropped 4 bases, with 16 bases sitting between them. This CDR3 region has 15 residues. CDR1 is MGHDK and CDR2 is SYGVNS in the germline V gene. This CDR3 is CASSTFGPRADTQYF. The CDR3, as DNA: TGTGCCAGCAGTACCTTTGGGCCGCGGGCAGATACGCAGTATTTT.

This clone was detected once. This chain links TRBV6-5 with TRBJ1-1, with 8 nucleotides matching TRBD1. V was pared by 0 bases and J by 1 base, with 1 base of the junction left unmatched. Germline CDR1 and CDR2: MNHEY and SVGAGI. The CDR3 has 15 residues. The CDR3 coding sequence is TGTGCCAGCAGTTACTCAGACAGGGGGAACACTGAAGCTTTCTTT. It translates to CASSYSDRGNTEAFF.

This chain joins TRBV7-2 and TRBJ2-6; D unresolved. This CDR3 contains 16 residues. Per the germline V gene, CDR1 is SGHTA and CDR2 is FQGNSA. V was clipped by 5 bases and J by 3 bases, with 14 bases between them. The CDR3 DNA reads TGTGCCAGCAGCCCTGGCGCCGGTCTTGGGGCCAACGTCCTGACTTTC. It translates to CASSPGAGLGANVLTF. The whole variable domain, remainder taken from reference TRBV7-2 and TRBJ2-6, is GAGVSQSPSNKVTEKGKDVELRCDPISGHTALYWYRQSLGQGLEFLIYFQGNSAPDKSGLPSDRFSAERTGGSVSTLTIQRTQQEDSAVYLCASSPGAGLGANVLTFGAGSRLTVL.

The V and J genes are TRBV29-1 and TRBJ1-1; D is unresolved. Germline CDR1 reads SQVTM; CDR2 reads ANQGSEA. The V gene lost 4 bases and the J gene lost 4 bases, with 10 bases spanning the gap. There are 12 residues in the CDR3. The CDR3 coding sequence is TGCAGCGTTGCTGGGAGGGCCACTGAAGCTTTCTTT. The encoded protein is CSVAGRATEAFF.

This clone was picked up one time. The chain joins TRBV14 to TRBJ1-3; tentatively, D is TRBD1 (5 bases). CDR1 SGHDN and CDR2 FVKESK come from the germline V gene. V dropped 4 bases and J dropped 0 bases, with 10 bases sitting between them. The CDR3 consists of 15 residues. For the CDR3, the DNA is TGTGCCAGCAGCCCTGACAGTTCCTCTGGAAACACCATATATTTT. Translating gives CASSPDSSSGNTIYF.

The chain joins TRBV4-2 to TRBJ1-2; no definite D call. Trimming cost V 5 bases and J 8 bases, with 12 bases left between them. This CDR3 comprises 12 residues. CDR1 and CDR2 (germline): LGHNA, YNFKEQ. The CDR3 is CASSFVGGGYTF. CDR3 nucleotide sequence: TGTGCCAGCAGCTTCGTCGGAGGAGGCTACACCTTC.

The V gene is TRBV7-9, the J gene TRBJ2-6, with a tentative D call TRBD2 (5 bases). V lost 4 bases and J lost 3, with 22 bases in between. This CDR3 comprises 19 residues. Germline values: CDR1 SEHNR, CDR2 FQNEAQ (reference sequence). The DNA of the CDR3 is TGTGCCAGCAGCTCCTACGATCGACGGGGAAAGCTTGGGGCCAACGTCCTGACTTTC. It yields the protein CASSSYDRRGKLGANVLTF.

This clone was seen just once. This sample includes further DNA sequences coding for the same CDR3. The rearrangement links TRBV2 to TRBJ1-1, with D maybe TRBD1 (6 bases). This CDR3 is built from 13 residues. Trimming cost V 6 bases and J 1 base, with 9 bases left between them. Germline V gene sequence: CDR1 SNHLY, CDR2 FYNNEI. CDR3 bases: TGTGCCAGCAGGAAGGACAGGAACACTGAAGCTTTCTTT. Amino acids: CASRKDRNTEAFF.

The chain carries TRBV18 and TRBJ2-6; no clear D. V gave up 8 bases and J gave up 4 bases, with 6 bases separating them. Germline V lookup: CDR1 KGHSH, CDR2 LQKENI. This CDR3 is built from 12 residues. CDR3 nucleotides: TGTGCCAGCCATCGAGGGGCCAACGTCCTGACTTTC. This codes for CASHRGANVLTF.

The gene calls are TRBV5-1 and TRBJ1-1; D not resolved. Germline V CDR1 and CDR2: SGHRS, YFSETQ. V lost 2 bases to trimming and J lost 1 base, with 9 bases between them. CDR3 length equals 14 residues. This chain's CDR3 is CASSFSSGNTEAFF. DNA for the CDR3: TGCGCCAGCAGCTTTTCCTCCGGGAACACTGAAGCTTTCTTT.

V usage is TRBV10-2 and J usage is TRBJ2-3, with no clear D. The J call could be wrong; TRBJ1-5 is a better fit for the DNA end. Germline CDR1 reads WSHSY; CDR2 reads SAAADI. The CDR3 is 13 residues long. CDR3 sequence reads: CASSDRSTDTQHF. The CDR3 DNA reads as TGCGCCAGCAGTGATAGGAGCACAGATACGCAGCATTTT.

In this sample, this clone turned up a few times. The chain carries TRBV29-1 and TRBJ2-7, with 7 bases aligning to TRBD1. Germline assignment: CDR1 SQVTM and CDR2 ANQGSEA. Trimming removed 7 bases from V and 4 bases from J; junction bases left unmatched: 7. CDR3 size: 12 residues. The CDR3 protein is CSGRDRYYEQYF. As DNA, the CDR3 is TGCAGCGGCCGGGACAGATATTACGAGCAGTACTTC.

This chain uses TRBV6-6 with TRBJ1-1; D not certain. This CDR3 region has 14 residues. Germline V gives CDR1 MNHNY, CDR2 SVGAGI (reference sequence). Trimming removed 2 bases from V and 2 bases from J, with 9 bases in between. The CDR3 reads CASSYPPGNTEAFF. In DNA form, the CDR3 reads TGTGCCAGCAGTTACCCGCCCGGAAACACTGAAGCTTTCTTT.

The rearrangement uses TRBV7-9 and TRBJ2-2; perhaps D is TRBD1 or TRBD2 (5 bases each). Trimming shortened V by 5 bases and J by 7 bases, and 14 bases separated the two germline ends. The CDR3 loop spans 14 amino acids. The germline V gene has CDR1 SEHNR and CDR2 FQNEAQ (reference sequence). CDR3 nucleotide sequence: TGTGCCAGCAGCCCTGGGGGTATCGTCGGGGAGCTGTTTTTT. Residues: CASSPGGIVGELFF.

CDR3 amino acids: CASALGGQGGSYGYTF. Written as DNA, the CDR3 is TGTGCCAGCGCCCTCGGAGGGCAGGGCGGAAGCTATGGCTACACCTTC. The rearrangement joins TRBV5-5 to TRBJ1-2; tentative D call: TRBD1 (5 bases). The germline V gene has CDR1 SGHKS and CDR2 YYEKEE (reference sequence). The CDR3 has 16 amino acids. V was cut by 7 bases and J by 4 bases, with 23 bases left in between. Combining the CDR3 with reference TRBV5-5 and TRBJ1-2 gives the whole variable domain DAGVTQSPTHLIKTRGQQVTLRCSPISGHKSVSWYQQVLGQGPQFIFQYYEKEERGRGNFPDRFSARQFPNYSSELNVNALLLGDSALYLCASALGGQGGSYGYTFGSGTRLTVV.

The rearrangement joins TRBV28 to TRBJ2-2; D is possibly TRBD1 (7 bases). The V end lost 8 bases, the J end lost 0 bases, and 16 bases lay between the germline ends. The length of the CDR3 is 16 residues. The germline V gene encodes CDR1 MDHEN and CDR2 SYDVKM. This chain's CDR3 is CASESRGDANTGELFF. The CDR3 DNA is TGTGCCAGCGAGTCCAGGGGGGACGCGAACACCGGGGAGCTGTTTTTT.

The rearrangement uses TRBV6-5 and TRBJ2-7, with D perhaps given as TRBD1 or TRBD2 (5 bases each). V gave up 6 bases and J gave up 7 bases, with 13 bases separating them. This CDR3 has 12 residues. The V gene's germline CDR1 is MNHEY and CDR2 SVGAGI. CDR3 sequence reads: CASSPGPWEQYF. In DNA, the CDR3 is TGTGCCAGCAGCCCGGGACCTTGGGAGCAGTACTTC.

CDR3 amino acids: CASTTGITDTQYF. Written as DNA, the CDR3 is TGTGCCAGCACTACAGGGATAACAGATACGCAGTATTTT. The V and J genes are TRBV18 and TRBJ2-3; a possible D gene is TRBD1 (6 bases). V was clipped by 8 bases and J by 3 bases, with 12 bases between them. This CDR3 is built from 13 residues. The germline V gene encodes CDR1 KGHSH and CDR2 LQKENI.

Comments on this clone: Germline is not matched at one junction end, which may reflect a read error. V is TRBV18 and J is TRBJ2-2; D call uncertain. This CDR3 is 14 amino acids long. CDR1 is KGHSH, CDR2 LQKENI, per germline. This CDR3 reads CATSSARNTGELFF. The CDR3 DNA reads TGTGCCACCTCATCCGCCCGGAACACCGGGGAGCTGTTTTTT. The variable domain in full, completed from reference TRBV18 and TRBJ2-2, reads NAGVMQNPRHLVRRRGQEARLRCSPMKGHSHVYWYRQLPEEGLKFMVYLQKENIIDESGMPKERFSAEFPKEGPSILRIQQVVRGDSAAYFCATSSARNTGELFFGEGSRLTVL.